This T cell receptor (beta chain) was captured by sequencing in a study of blood T cell repertoires in COVID-19. Turning to the study itself: The United States, Italy and Spain supplied acute and convalescent COVID-19 samples.

The CDR3 covers 17 residues. Germline values: CDR1 MNHEY, CDR2 SVGEGT. J gave up 6 bases and V 2 bases, and 7 bases lay outside the gene matches. Assay used: immunoSEQ multiplex PCR; TCRdb lists only in-frame clones, some missing. Altogether about 240,000 clones are present, around four fifths being singletons, with the ten largest covering approximately 4.5%. This TCR derives from a woman in her 70s with acute or convalescent COVID-19. Source material: peripheral blood. The V call is TRBV6-2 or TRBV6-3, the J call TRBJ2-2; 12 nucleotides match TRBD2. The CDR3 DNA is TGTGCCAGCAGTTACACTAGCGGGGGGTCCTCCCCCGGGGAGCTGTTTTTT. Its translation: CASSYTSGGSSPGELFF.